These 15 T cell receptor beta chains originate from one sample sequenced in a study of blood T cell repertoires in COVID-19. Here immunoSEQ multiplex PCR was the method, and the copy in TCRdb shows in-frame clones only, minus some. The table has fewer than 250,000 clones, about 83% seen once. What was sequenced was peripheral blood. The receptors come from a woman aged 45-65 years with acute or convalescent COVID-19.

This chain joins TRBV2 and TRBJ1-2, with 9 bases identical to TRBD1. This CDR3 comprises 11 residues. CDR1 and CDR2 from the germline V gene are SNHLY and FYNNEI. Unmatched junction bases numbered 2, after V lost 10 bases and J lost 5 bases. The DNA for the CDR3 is TGTGCCAACAGGGGGCGATATGGCTACACCTTC. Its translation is CANRGRYGYTF.

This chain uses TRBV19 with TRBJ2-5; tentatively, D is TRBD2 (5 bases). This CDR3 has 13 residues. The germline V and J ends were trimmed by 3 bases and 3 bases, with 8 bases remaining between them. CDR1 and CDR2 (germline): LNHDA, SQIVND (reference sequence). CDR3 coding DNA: TGTGCCAGTAGTATTGCAGCGGAAGAGACCCAGTACTTC. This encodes CASSIAAEETQYF.

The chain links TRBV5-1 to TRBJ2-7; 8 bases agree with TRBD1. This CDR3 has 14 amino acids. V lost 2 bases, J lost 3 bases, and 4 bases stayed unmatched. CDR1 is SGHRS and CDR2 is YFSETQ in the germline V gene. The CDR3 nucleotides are TGCGCCAGCAGCTTCAGGACAGGGAACTACGAGCAGTACTTC. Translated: CASSFRTGNYEQYF.

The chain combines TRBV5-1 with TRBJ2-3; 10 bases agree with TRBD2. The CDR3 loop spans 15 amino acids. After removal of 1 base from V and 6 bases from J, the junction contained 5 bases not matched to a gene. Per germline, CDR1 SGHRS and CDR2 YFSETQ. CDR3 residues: CASSLTLAGQDTQYF. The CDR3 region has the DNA TGCGCCAGCAGCTTGACACTAGCGGGGCAGGATACGCAGTATTTT.

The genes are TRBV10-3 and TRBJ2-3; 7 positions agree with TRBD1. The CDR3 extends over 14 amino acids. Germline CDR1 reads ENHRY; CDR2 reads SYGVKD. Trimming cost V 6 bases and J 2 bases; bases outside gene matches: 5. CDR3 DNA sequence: TGTGCCATCAGGGGGACAGCAAACACAGATACGCAGTATTTT. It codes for CAIRGTANTDTQYF.

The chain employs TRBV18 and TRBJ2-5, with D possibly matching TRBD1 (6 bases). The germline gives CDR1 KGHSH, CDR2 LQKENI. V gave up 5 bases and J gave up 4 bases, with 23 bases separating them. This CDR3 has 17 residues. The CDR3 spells CASSARQGTSEVETQYF. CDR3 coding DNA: TGTGCCAGCTCAGCACGGCAGGGGACATCTGAGGTAGAGACCCAGTACTTC.

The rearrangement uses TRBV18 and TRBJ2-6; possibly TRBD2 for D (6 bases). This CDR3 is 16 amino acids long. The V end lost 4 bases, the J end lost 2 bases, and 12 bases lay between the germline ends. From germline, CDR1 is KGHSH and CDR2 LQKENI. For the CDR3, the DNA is TGTGCCAGCTCACAAACCACGGGGGCTGGGGCCAACGTCCTGACTTTC. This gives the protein CASSQTTGAGANVLTF. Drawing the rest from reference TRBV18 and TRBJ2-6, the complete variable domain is NAGVMQNPRHLVRRRGQEARLRCSPMKGHSHVYWYRQLPEEGLKFMVYLQKENIIDESGMPKERFSAEFPKEGPSILRIQQVVRGDSAAYFCASSQTTGAGANVLTFGAGSRLTVL.

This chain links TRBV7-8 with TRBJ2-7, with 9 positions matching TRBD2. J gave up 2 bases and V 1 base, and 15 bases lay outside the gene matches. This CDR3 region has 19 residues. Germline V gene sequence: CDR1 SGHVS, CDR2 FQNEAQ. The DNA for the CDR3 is TGTGCCAGCAGCTTAGTCAGCGGGGGGACTTATGGTGGGCCCTACGAGCAGTACTTC. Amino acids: CASSLVSGGTYGGPYEQYF.

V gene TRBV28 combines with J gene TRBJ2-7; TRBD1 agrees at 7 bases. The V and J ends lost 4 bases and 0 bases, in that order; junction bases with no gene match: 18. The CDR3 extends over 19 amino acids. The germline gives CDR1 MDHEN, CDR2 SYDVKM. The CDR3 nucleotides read TGTGCCAGCAGTTCATCGACAGGGCCACTAATATCGAGCTCCTACGAGCAGTACTTC. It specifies CASSSSTGPLISSSYEQYF. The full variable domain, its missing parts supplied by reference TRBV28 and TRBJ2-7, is DVKVTQSSRYLVKRTGEKVFLECVQDMDHENMFWYRQDPGLGLRLIYFSYDVKMKEKGDIPEGYSVSREKKERFSLILESASTNQTSMYLCASSSSTGPLISSSYEQYFGPGTRLTVT.

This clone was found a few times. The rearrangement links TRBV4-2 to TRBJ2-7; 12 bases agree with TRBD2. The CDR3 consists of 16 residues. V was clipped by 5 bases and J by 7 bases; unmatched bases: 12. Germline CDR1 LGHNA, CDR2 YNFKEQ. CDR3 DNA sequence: TGTGCCAGCAGCTTAGAACTAGCGGGAGGCTCCCGGGAGCAGTACTTC. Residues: CASSLELAGGSREQYF.

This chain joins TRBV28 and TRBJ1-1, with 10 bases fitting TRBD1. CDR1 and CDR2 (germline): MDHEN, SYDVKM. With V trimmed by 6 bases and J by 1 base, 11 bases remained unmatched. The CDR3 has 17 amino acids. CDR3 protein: CASSRPSGDRGNTEAFF. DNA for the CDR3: TGTGCCAGCAGCAGACCTAGCGGGGACAGGGGGAACACTGAAGCTTTCTTT.

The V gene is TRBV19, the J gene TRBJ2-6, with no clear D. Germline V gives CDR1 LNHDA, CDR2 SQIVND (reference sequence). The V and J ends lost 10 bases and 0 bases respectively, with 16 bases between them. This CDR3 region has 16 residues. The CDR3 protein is CATSSGSLSGANVLTF. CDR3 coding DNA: TGTGCCACCTCCTCAGGATCCCTCTCTGGGGCCAACGTCCTGACTTTC.

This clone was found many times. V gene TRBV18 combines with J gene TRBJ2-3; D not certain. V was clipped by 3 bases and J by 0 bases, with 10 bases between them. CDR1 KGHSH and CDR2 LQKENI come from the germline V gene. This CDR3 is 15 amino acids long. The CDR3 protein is CASSPTSLSTDTQYF. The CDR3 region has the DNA TGTGCCAGCTCACCGACAAGTCTCAGCACAGATACGCAGTATTTT. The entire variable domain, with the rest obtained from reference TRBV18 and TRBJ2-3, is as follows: NAGVMQNPRHLVRRRGQEARLRCSPMKGHSHVYWYRQLPEEGLKFMVYLQKENIIDESGMPKERFSAEFPKEGPSILRIQQVVRGDSAAYFCASSPTSLSTDTQYFGPGTRLTVL.

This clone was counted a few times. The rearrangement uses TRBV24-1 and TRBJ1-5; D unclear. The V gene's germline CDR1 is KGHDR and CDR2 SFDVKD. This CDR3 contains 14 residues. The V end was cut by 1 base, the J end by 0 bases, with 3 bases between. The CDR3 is CATSDFFSNQPQHF. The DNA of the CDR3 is TGTGCCACCAGTGATTTCTTTAGCAATCAGCCCCAGCATTTT.

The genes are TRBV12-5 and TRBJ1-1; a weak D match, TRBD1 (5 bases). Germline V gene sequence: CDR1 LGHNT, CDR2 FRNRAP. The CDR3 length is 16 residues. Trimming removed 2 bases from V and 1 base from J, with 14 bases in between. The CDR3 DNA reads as TGTGCTAGTGGTTTGTCCCTGACCAGGGAGAACACTGAAGCTTTCTTT. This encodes CASGLSLTRENTEAFF.